The present TCR beta chain was sequenced within a study of cytomegalovirus exposure and HLA in healthy donors. Remarks on this clone: Its target is unknown.

PCR amplification relied on 60 Vbeta primers (plus 13 Jbeta primers). Generated by immunoSEQ multiplex PCR, the TCRdb table keeps only in-frame clones and is missing some. The sample data list around 140,000 clones. General study results and limits: Cytomegalovirus association was listed for about 160 TCR beta chains. In a later analysis, approximately 15,000 TCR beta sequences were associated with HLA alleles at 0.05 false discovery rate. CMV antigen specificity was confirmed in vitro for a few CMV-associated chains.

Germline V gives CDR1 MNHEY, CDR2 SMNVEV (reference sequence). Unmatched junction bases numbered 6, after V lost 5 bases and J lost 2 bases. This CDR3 spans 15 amino acids. This chain connects TRBV27 to TRBJ2-7; TRBD2 matches at 10 bases. The sample consisted of PBMCs. This clonotype originated in a male donor in good health and CMV-seronegative. The CDR3 reads CASSTRLAGAYEQYF. The CDR3 bases are TGTGCCAGCAGTACTCGCCTAGCGGGAGCCTACGAGCAGTACTTC.